These 29 T cell receptor beta chains share one sample of origin, sequenced in a study of blood T cell repertoires in COVID-19. Profiling relied on immunoSEQ multiplex PCR, and the TCRdb table lists in-frame clones only, not all of them. Among fewer than 120,000 clones, 75% to 85% were seen once, and the ten largest hold about 15%. The source material was peripheral blood. The receptor set was obtained from an older woman with acute or convalescent COVID-19.

The chain carries TRBV19 and TRBJ1-2; D unresolved. The CDR3 has 11 amino acids. V lost 7 bases and J lost 5, with 8 bases in between. Germline V CDR1 and CDR2: LNHDA, SQIVND (reference sequence). This chain's CDR3 is CASTEAYGYTF. Written as DNA, the CDR3 is TGTGCCAGTACCGAAGCTTATGGCTACACCTTC.

The gene calls are TRBV30 and TRBJ2-3; D is unclear. This CDR3 contains 10 residues. Germline-derived CDR1 and CDR2 are GTSNPN and SVGIG (reference sequence). V was clipped by 5 bases and J by 2 bases, with 2 bases between them. CDR3 DNA sequence: TGTGCCTGGCACACAGATACGCAGTATTTT. This gives the protein CAWHTDTQYF.

In this sample, this clone turned up once. This rearrangement joins TRBV19 to TRBJ2-1; D unclear. Germline CDR1 is LNHDA and CDR2 is SQIVND (reference sequence). CDR3 length equals 15 residues. Trimming left V 3 bases short and J 2 bases short, with 11 bases between. CDR3 DNA: TGTGCCAGTAGTATGCGTCCTTTCACCTACAATGAGCAGTTCTTC. Amino acid sequence: CASSMRPFTYNEQFF.

V usage is TRBV19 and J usage is TRBJ1-1; the match to TRBD1 covers 7 bases. Germline lookup yields CDR1 LNHDA and CDR2 SQIVND (reference sequence). The V gene end was trimmed by 3 bases and the J gene end by 0 bases; junction bases not matched to a gene: 10. The CDR3 has 17 amino acids. CDR3 in DNA: TGTGCCAGTAGTATTACAGGGGCCCTAAGCTTGAACACTGAAGCTTTCTTT. Amino acids: CASSITGALSLNTEAFF.

The sample holds one count of this clone. This chain joins TRBV2 and TRBJ2-3; perhaps TRBD1 as D (6 bases). V lost 8 bases and J 7 bases, leaving 13 bases between the germline ends. This CDR3 is built from 12 residues. Germline CDR1 SNHLY, CDR2 FYNNEI. CDR3 bases: TGTGCCAGCGCGGCCGGGACACATACGCAGTATTTT. This gives the protein CASAAGTHTQYF.

The chain recombines TRBV15 with TRBJ2-3; 7 bases agree with TRBD2. The CDR3 totals 14 residues. After removal of 0 bases from V and 6 bases from J, the junction contained 3 bases not matched to a gene. CDR1 is LNHNV and CDR2 is YYDKDF in the germline V gene (reference sequence). The CDR3 sequence is CATSRDWGGDTQYF. In DNA, the CDR3 is TGTGCCACCAGCAGAGATTGGGGAGGGGATACGCAGTATTTT.

The chain combines TRBV5-1 with TRBJ1-3; 7 bases line up with TRBD1. Germline loops: CDR1 SGHRS, CDR2 YFSETQ. Unmatched junction bases numbered 7, after V lost 2 bases and J lost 2 bases. This CDR3 comprises 16 residues. The CDR3, as DNA: TGCGCCAGCAGCTTTCAGGTGACAGGGCCTGGAAACACCATATATTTT. Translation: CASSFQVTGPGNTIYF.

This clone appeared a single time. This chain connects TRBV6-5 to TRBJ1-4; TRBD1 agrees at 7 bases. With V trimmed by 6 bases and J by 6 bases, 10 bases remained unmatched. CDR3 size: 15 residues. Germline V gene data show CDR1 as MNHEY and CDR2 as SVGAGI. Here the CDR3 reads CASRRRTGRDEKLFF. The CDR3 DNA follows: TGTGCCAGCAGACGACGGACAGGCAGGGATGAAAAACTGTTTTTT.

V gene TRBV7-2 combines with J gene TRBJ2-7; tentative D call: TRBD1 (7 bases). The CDR3 contains 15 residues. Germline V gene data show CDR1 as SGHTA and CDR2 as FQGNSA. Trimming stripped 0 bases from V and 8 bases from J, with 17 bases between. CDR3 in DNA: TGTGCCAGCAGCTTAGCGGGGGGACAGACGTCTCAGCAGTACTTC. Residues: CASSLAGGQTSQQYF.

V and J are TRBV28 and TRBJ1-2; TRBD1 matches 9 bases. CDR1 and CDR2 (germline): MDHEN, SYDVKM. CDR3 length: 15 amino acids. The V segment lost 3 bases and the J segment 7 bases; nucleotides outside the gene matches: 9. The CDR3, as DNA: TGTGCCAGCAGTTTCTCCGGGACAGGGTCTTTTGGCTACACCTTC. Translation: CASSFSGTGSFGYTF.

This chain uses TRBV7-2 with TRBJ1-5; a possible D gene is TRBD1 (6 bases). Trimming pared 5 bases from V and 1 base from J, leaving 9 bases between. This CDR3 comprises 14 residues. CDR1 SGHTA and CDR2 FQGNSA come from the germline V gene. The CDR3 DNA reads TGTGCCAGCAGCCAGGACAGCAGCAATCAGCCCCAGCATTTT. Its translation: CASSQDSSNQPQHF.

This chain links TRBV29-1 with TRBJ2-1, with 8 bases that match TRBD2. Germline V gives CDR1 SQVTM, CDR2 ANQGSEA. Trimming removed 6 bases from V and 3 bases from J; junction bases left unmatched: 10. The CDR3 covers 15 residues. CDR3 sequence reads: CSVSPGGGIYNEQFF. The CDR3 DNA reads as TGCAGCGTCTCCCCGGGGGGGGGAATCTACAATGAGCAGTTCTTC.

The CDR3 DNA reads TGTGCCAGCAGAGCAGTGGGGGGGGGCGTCTACGAGCAGTACTTC. Translated: CASRAVGGGVYEQYF. The chain combines TRBV6-5 with TRBJ2-7; possibly TRBD2 for D (7 bases). Germline lookup yields CDR1 MNHEY and CDR2 SVGAGI. The ends were cut back, 6 bases at V and 3 bases at J, with 18 bases in the middle. The CDR3 runs to 15 residues.

This clone was seen just once. CDR3 in amino acids: CASRRGGGSYNEQFF. The CDR3 region has the DNA TGTGCCAGCAGAAGAGGCGGGGGATCCTACAATGAGCAGTTCTTC. The chain recombines TRBV7-2 with TRBJ2-1; 7 bases fit TRBD2. The junction had 6 bases not matched to a gene; V was cut back by 6 bases and J by 1 base. Per the germline V gene, CDR1 is SGHTA and CDR2 is FQGNSA. This CDR3 is built from 15 residues.

This chain links TRBV11-3 with TRBJ2-1, with 9 bases lining up with TRBD2. V lost 0 bases to trimming and J lost 2 bases; unmatched junction nucleotides: 2. Germline loops: CDR1 SGHNT, CDR2 YENEEA. The CDR3 is 16 amino acids. This chain's CDR3 is CASSLDSGGPYNEQFF. The CDR3 DNA sequence: TGTGCCAGCAGCTTAGATAGCGGGGGCCCCTACAATGAGCAGTTCTTC.

The genes are TRBV19 and TRBJ1-2; 8 nucleotides match TRBD1. The CDR3 has 13 residues. The ends lost 10 bases at V and 5 bases at J; junction bases unmatched: 9. CDR1 is LNHDA and CDR2 is SQIVND in the germline V gene (reference sequence). The chain's CDR3 is CATQGQGWYGYTF. The CDR3 DNA reads TGTGCCACCCAAGGACAGGGTTGGTATGGCTACACCTTC.

Of note for this clone: This sample also contains other DNA sequences that code for the same CDR3. CDR3 protein: CASSQVPGTEAFF. In DNA, the CDR3 is TGTGCCAGCAGCCAAGTGCCGGGCACTGAAGCTTTCTTT. The chain couples TRBV14 to TRBJ1-1; D call uncertain. The CDR3 totals 13 residues. CDR1 and CDR2 (germline): SGHDN, FVKESK. V dropped 1 base and J dropped 4 bases, with 7 bases sitting between them.

CDR3 nucleotide sequence: TGTGCCAGCAGTGAAGAACAGGGGTATAATTCACCCCTCCACTTT. Protein sequence: CASSEEQGYNSPLHF. V is TRBV25-1 and J is TRBJ1-6; 7 positions match TRBD1. The CDR3 spans 15 residues. Per germline, CDR1 MGHDK and CDR2 SYGVNS. V trimming: 2 bases; J trimming: 4 bases; junction bases outside the gene matches: 2.

The rearrangement joins TRBV7-2 to TRBJ2-7, with TRBD1 matching over 7 bases. Trimming took 5 bases from V and 3 from J; bases not matched to a gene: 7. This CDR3 contains 14 residues. Germline CDR1 SGHTA, CDR2 FQGNSA. The DNA for the CDR3 is TGTGCCAGCAGCCCGTCGACAGGGCTCTACGAGCAGTACTTC. This encodes CASSPSTGLYEQYF. The full variable domain, completed using reference TRBV7-2 and TRBJ2-7, is GAGVSQSPSNKVTEKGKDVELRCDPISGHTALYWYRQSLGQGLEFLIYFQGNSAPDKSGLPSDRFSAERTGGSVSTLTIQRTQQEDSAVYLCASSPSTGLYEQYFGPGTRLTVT.

The chain couples TRBV5-1 to TRBJ2-1, with a weak D call TRBD1 (6 bases). Trimming cost V 0 bases and J 0 bases, with 10 bases left between them. CDR1 and CDR2 (germline): SGHRS, YFSETQ. The CDR3 spans 16 residues. CDR3 sequence (DNA): TGCGCCAGCAGCTTGGAGGGGGAAAGCTCCTACAATGAGCAGTTCTTC. Protein product: CASSLEGESSYNEQFF.

The V and J genes are TRBV9 and TRBJ2-5; maybe TRBD1 (5 bases). The CDR3 is made up of 13 amino acids. Trimming pared 0 bases from V and 4 bases from J, leaving 7 bases between. In germline, CDR1 is SGDLS, CDR2 YYNGEE. The CDR3 sequence is CASSVDRPETQYF. The CDR3 DNA sequence: TGTGCCAGCAGCGTAGACAGGCCAGAGACCCAGTACTTC.

This chain joins TRBV29-1 and TRBJ1-2; tentative D call: TRBD1 (6 bases). This CDR3 has 14 residues. The germline gives CDR1 SQVTM, CDR2 ANQGSEA. The V end lost 4 bases, the J end lost 1 base, and 13 bases lay between the germline ends. The CDR3 loop is CSVVDGRGNYGYTF. CDR3 in DNA: TGCAGCGTTGTCGATGGCAGGGGTAACTATGGCTACACCTTC.

The chain has TRBV29-1 and TRBJ1-4; 7 bases fit TRBD1. Germline V gene lookup returns CDR1 SQVTM and CDR2 ANQGSEA. The CDR3 runs 15 residues. After removal of 0 bases from V and 4 bases from J, the junction contained 5 bases not matched to a gene. The CDR3 reads CSVEDPGQRNEKLFF. In DNA, the CDR3 is TGCAGCGTTGAAGACCCGGGACAGCGTAATGAAAAACTGTTTTTT.

V gene TRBV7-2 combines with J gene TRBJ2-1, with a weak D call TRBD1 (5 bases). This CDR3 comprises 15 residues. Trimming pared 6 bases from V and 12 bases from J, leaving 24 bases between. Germline CDR1 and CDR2: SGHTA and FQGNSA. CDR3 sequence (DNA): TGTGCCAGCAGTTCTGGCGGCAGGGCCTCGGATGGGCAGTTCTTC. Translated: CASSSGGRASDGQFF.

This clone occurred a few times. The chain is built from TRBV27 and TRBJ2-1; D is uncertain. The germline V and J ends were trimmed by 3 bases and 2 bases, with 8 bases remaining between them. The CDR3 loop spans 14 amino acids. From germline, CDR1 is MNHEY and CDR2 SMNVEV (reference sequence). This CDR3 reads CASSLSQTYNEQFF. CDR3 bases: TGTGCCAGCAGTTTGTCCCAGACCTACAATGAGCAGTTCTTC.

The rearrangement joins TRBV6-5 to TRBJ1-5, with D possibly TRBD1 on 6 matching bases. Germline V gene lookup returns CDR1 MNHEY and CDR2 SVGAGI. Between the trimmed V and J ends, which lost 4 bases and 4 bases, there was a span of 11 bases. This CDR3 comprises 14 residues. The DNA for the CDR3 is TGTGCCAGCAGTTGGGGGCGCGGGAATCAGCCCCAGCATTTT. Its translation is CASSWGRGNQPQHF.

The chain uses TRBV28 and TRBJ1-4; D is unresolved. The CDR3 is made up of 13 amino acids. CDR1 MDHEN and CDR2 SYDVKM come from the germline V gene. The V gene lost 0 bases and the J gene lost 6 bases, with 5 bases spanning the gap. The CDR3 sequence is CASSLWYYEKLFF. Written as DNA, the CDR3 is TGTGCCAGCAGTTTATGGTACTATGAAAAACTGTTTTTT. Drawing the rest from reference TRBV28 and TRBJ1-4, the complete variable domain is DVKVTQSSRYLVKRTGEKVFLECVQDMDHENMFWYRQDPGLGLRLIYFSYDVKMKEKGDIPEGYSVSREKKERFSLILESASTNQTSMYLCASSLWYYEKLFFGSGTQLSVL.

This clone occurred many times. The chain joins TRBV7-2 to TRBJ2-5, with D possibly being TRBD1 (6 bases). The CDR3 spans 14 residues. The ends were cut back, 1 base at V and 6 bases at J, with 12 bases in the middle. Germline lookup yields CDR1 SGHTA and CDR2 FQGNSA. CDR3 bases: TGTGCCAGCAGCTTAGAACAGGGTGTTAAGACCCAGTACTTC. This codes for CASSLEQGVKTQYF.

The chain employs TRBV6-5 and TRBJ1-6; 10 bases are a match to TRBD1. Germline loops: CDR1 MNHEY, CDR2 SVGAGI. The CDR3 loop spans 15 amino acids. With V trimmed by 4 bases and J by 8 bases, 5 bases remained unmatched. CDR3 DNA: TGTGCCAGCAGTTTGGCCGGGACAGGGGATTCACCCCTCCACTTT. Translating gives CASSLAGTGDSPLHF.